This T cell receptor (beta chain) derives from a study of blood T cell repertoires in COVID-19. Study context: The samples span acute and convalescent COVID-19 from the United States, Italy and Spain.

Only in-frame clones appear in the TCRdb table, and some are missing; sequencing was by immunoSEQ multiplex PCR. The sample has some 390,000 clones; over 75% are singletons. Trimming cost V 8 bases and J 5 bases; bases outside gene matches: 18. Germline-derived CDR1 and CDR2 are GTSNPN and SVGIG (reference sequence). The CDR3 consists of 17 residues. The specimen was PBMCs or T cells enriched from blood (not recorded which). This sequence joins TRBV30 and TRBJ2-2; 9 bases map to TRBD1. The sequence was obtained from a man aged 25 to 40 who had recovered from COVID-19. For the CDR3, the DNA is TGTGCCGGAAACAGGGGGCAGGTATACCGGTATACCGGGGAGCTGTTTTTT. This sequence encodes CAGNRGQVYRYTGELFF.